The T cell receptor beta chain under discussion was sequenced for a study of cytomegalovirus exposure and HLA in healthy donors. Study-level information: Approximately 85 million unique TCRs from HLA-typed donors were held in an early release of data.

With 60 Vbeta and 13 Jbeta primers, the PCR was carried out. Sequencing was performed with immunoSEQ multiplex PCR; in TCRdb, only in-frame clones are kept and a portion is missing. The sample records around 120,000 clones, over 60% being singletons. CMV serostatus data were not documented for this donor. Overall study results and limits: Accounts indicate the classifier identified cytomegalovirus status with strong specificity and sensitivity.

Trimming removed 5 bases from V and 4 bases from J; junction bases left unmatched: 10. CDR3 size: 16 residues. Germline V CDR1 and CDR2: SGHTA, FQGNSA. Note on this clone: What it binds is not known.

The rearrangement joins TRBV7-2 to TRBJ1-1, with 10 positions matching TRBD1. Sequenced sample: PBMCs. This clonotype originated in a human donor in good health. The CDR3 DNA is TGTGCCAGCAGCCTTTACCGACAGGGGGCAGGCACTGAAGCTTTCTTT. It encodes CASSLYRQGAGTEAFF.